The following is a T cell receptor beta chain sequence with its context. Primers included in the PCR were 60 Vbeta and 13 Jbeta primers. Using immunoSEQ multiplex PCR, the repertoire was profiled, and TCRdb retains in-frame clones only, with some absent. The data show under 200,000 clones, over 70% seen once. The data are from a study of cytomegalovirus exposure and HLA in healthy donors. The ends were cut back, 5 bases at V and 4 bases at J, with 12 bases in the middle. Germline V gives CDR1 LNHDA, CDR2 SQIVND (reference sequence). CDR3 length equals 13 residues. This TCR derives from a female donor in good health and CMV-seronegative. The chain uses TRBV19 and TRBJ2-7; D is possibly TRBD1 (5 bases). Material: PBMCs. CDR3 in DNA: TGTGCCAGTAGTTCTGCAGGGTTGTACGAGCAGTACTTC. Translating gives CASSSAGLYEQYF.